The 25 T cell receptor beta chains below were found in one sample sequenced in a study of cytomegalovirus exposure and HLA in healthy donors. In the PCR, 60 Vbeta and 13 Jbeta primers were used. The data were produced by immunoSEQ multiplex PCR, yet TCRdb's version contains in-frame clones alone and is incomplete. The data contain approximately 90,000 clones, around three quarters of them singletons. The source material was PBMCs. Receptors were obtained from a male donor in good health and CMV-seronegative.

The gene calls are TRBV7-2 and TRBJ2-5; D is unclear. CDR1 is SGHTA and CDR2 is FQGNSA in the germline V gene. Trimming stripped 1 base from V and 5 bases from J, with 14 bases between. CDR3 size: 15 residues. Here the CDR3 DNA reads TGTGCCAGCAGCTTAGTCGCAGGTCCTAAGGAGACCCAGTACTTC. Residues: CASSLVAGPKETQYF.

The chain recombines TRBV4-3 with TRBJ2-7; 8 nucleotides line up with TRBD1. The junction had 13 bases not matched to a gene; V was cut back by 1 base and J by 2 bases. Looked up from germline, CDR1 is LGHNA and CDR2 is YSLEER. The CDR3 runs to 18 residues. The CDR3 region is CASSQAPGQDLLTYEQYF. CDR3 DNA sequence: TGCGCCAGCAGCCAAGCGCCGGGACAGGACCTCTTAACCTACGAGCAGTACTTC.

The chain links TRBV5-5 to TRBJ2-2; 10 bases are a match to TRBD1. This CDR3 is built from 15 residues. The V gene end was trimmed by 3 bases and the J gene end by 8 bases; junction bases not matched to a gene: 7. CDR1 SGHKS and CDR2 YYEKEE come from the germline V gene (reference sequence). CDR3 sequence reads: CASSWGQGIGGELFF. For the CDR3, the DNA is TGTGCCAGCAGCTGGGGACAGGGGATAGGAGGGGAGCTGTTTTTT.

The chain combines TRBV7-9 with TRBJ2-1, with TRBD2 matching 11 bases. The CDR3 covers 15 residues. Germline trimming cut 5 bases from V and 3 bases from J; bases unmatched to any gene: 3. From germline, CDR1 is SEHNR and CDR2 FQNEAQ (reference sequence). The CDR3 protein is CASSETSGNYNEQFF. CDR3 DNA: TGTGCCAGCAGCGAGACTAGCGGGAACTACAATGAGCAGTTCTTC.

Comment on this clone: One end of the junction is discordant with germline, which a read error may explain. The V gene is TRBV5-1, the J gene TRBJ1-1, with D perhaps TRBD1 (6 bases). CDR1 is SGHRS, CDR2 YFSETQ, per germline. This CDR3 has 15 amino acids. CDR3: CASSLGGQVNTEAFF. CDR3 in DNA: TGCGCCAGCAGTTTGGGGGGACAAGTGAACACTGAAGCTTTCTTT.

The rearrangement links TRBV28 to TRBJ2-7; 8 positions match TRBD1. Looked up from germline, CDR1 is MDHEN and CDR2 is SYDVKM. Trimming cost V 5 bases and J 1 base; bases outside gene matches: 10. The CDR3 runs 16 residues. Written as DNA, the CDR3 is TGTGCCAGCAGTCAGTGGACAGGGCGAGTTTCCTACGAGCAGTACTTC. Translation: CASSQWTGRVSYEQYF. The full variable domain, its missing parts supplied by reference TRBV28 and TRBJ2-7, is DVKVTQSSRYLVKRTGEKVFLECVQDMDHENMFWYRQDPGLGLRLIYFSYDVKMKEKGDIPEGYSVSREKKERFSLILESASTNQTSMYLCASSQWTGRVSYEQYFGPGTRLTVT.

V is TRBV2 and J is TRBJ1-6; D is perhaps TRBD1 (6 bases). This CDR3 is built from 14 residues. V lost 6 bases and J 13 bases, leaving 19 bases between the germline ends. Germline V gene lookup returns CDR1 SNHLY and CDR2 FYNNEI. The CDR3 nucleotides are TGTGCCAGCAGCGCCGGACAGACCACCTCTCCCCTCCACTTT. Its protein product is CASSAGQTTSPLHF.

The J gene is TRBJ2-1, the V gene TRBV5-4; 14 bases fit TRBD2. The germline gives CDR1 SGHNT, CDR2 YYREEE (reference sequence). The CDR3 runs to 16 residues. V lost 4 bases, J lost 9 bases, and 9 bases stayed unmatched. The CDR3 region is CASSTSRTSGRSEQFF. The CDR3 DNA reads as TGTGCCAGCAGCACCTCGAGGACTAGCGGGAGGAGTGAGCAGTTCTTC.

The chain carries TRBV6-4 and TRBJ2-3; 11 nucleotides match TRBD2. Germline V gives CDR1 MRHNA, CDR2 SNTAGT. This CDR3 comprises 14 residues. Losses at the gene ends were 2 bases for V and 5 bases for J; bases not matched to a gene: 0. Written as DNA, the CDR3 is TGTGCCAGCAGTGACGGACTAGCGGGAGATACGCAGTATTTT. Its translation is CASSDGLAGDTQYF.

The chain employs TRBV25-1 and TRBJ1-1; 7 bases align to TRBD1. The CDR3 totals 13 residues. Germline V gene data show CDR1 as MGHDK and CDR2 as SYGVNS. V shed 10 bases, J shed 5 bases, and the junction held 10 bases outside the gene matches. This chain's CDR3 is CATIDRVATEAFF. The CDR3 nucleotides are TGTGCCACAATAGACAGGGTAGCGACTGAAGCTTTCTTT. The whole variable domain, remainder taken from reference TRBV25-1 and TRBJ1-1, is EADIYQTPRYLVIGTGKKITLECSQTMGHDKMYWYQQDPGMELHLIHYSYGVNSTEKGDLSSESTVSRIRTEHFPLTLESARPSHTSQYLCATIDRVATEAFFGQGTRLTVV.

Note on this clone: The junction departs from the called germline gene at one end, perhaps through a read error. This chain links TRBV4-1 with TRBJ2-4, with 9 bases identical to TRBD1. The germline CDR1 and CDR2 sequences are MGHRA and YSYEKL. The CDR3 length is 19 residues. Here the CDR3 reads CASSGSGQGEYRAKNSQYF. The CDR3 DNA reads as TGCGCCAGCAGCGGTTCGGGACAGGGAGAGTATAGGGCCAAAAACAGTCAGTACTTC.

The genes are TRBV14 and TRBJ2-7; D unresolved. The V end lost 1 base, the J end lost 7 bases, and 5 bases lay between the germline ends. In germline, CDR1 is SGHDN, CDR2 FVKESK. The CDR3 length is 11 residues. In DNA form, the CDR3 reads TGTGCCAGCAGCCAAGCAAAAGAGCAGTACTTC. It codes for CASSQAKEQYF.

This clone was seen just once. The rearrangement uses TRBV21-1 and TRBJ1-4. TRBV21-1 is a pseudogene. This CDR3 is built from 19 residues. The CDR3 DNA reads as TGTGCCAGCAGCAAAGCAGGAGGGGTATTCTTGCCCAACGTGGAAAAACTGTTTTTT. It is translated as CASSKAGGVFLPNVEKLFF.

The gene calls are TRBV4-3 and TRBJ2-3; perhaps TRBD2 as D (5 bases). Germline loops: CDR1 LGHNA, CDR2 YSLEER. V lost 0 bases to trimming and J lost 5 bases, with 6 bases between them. The CDR3 length is 13 residues. CDR3 DNA sequence: TGCGCCAGCAGCCAAGATGAGGGAGATACGCAGTATTTT. Translation gives CASSQDEGDTQYF.

The rearrangement links TRBV28 to TRBJ1-1; 7 bases are shared with TRBD1. The germline gives CDR1 MDHEN, CDR2 SYDVKM. CDR3 size: 18 residues. V shed 3 bases, J shed 1 base, and the junction held 14 bases outside the gene matches. The CDR3 region is CASSFSRTGTNKNTEAFF. In DNA form, the CDR3 reads TGTGCCAGCAGTTTTTCCCGGACAGGCACGAACAAGAACACTGAAGCTTTCTTT.

The rearrangement links TRBV13 to TRBJ1-1, with a tentative D call TRBD1 (6 bases). With 8 bases removed from V and 3 bases from J, the gap between germline ends came to 16 bases. Per the germline V gene, CDR1 is PRHDT and CDR2 is FYEKMQ (reference sequence). CDR3 size: 14 residues. The CDR3 region has the DNA TGTGCCAGCTTGCGGGGGGCCGGGGACACTGAAGCTTTCTTT. This gives the protein CASLRGAGDTEAFF.

The chain carries TRBV27 and TRBJ2-1, with a possible D match to TRBD2 (6 bases). The CDR3 runs 14 residues. V was cut by 10 bases and J by 5 bases, with 18 bases left in between. Per the germline V gene, CDR1 is MNHEY and CDR2 is SMNVEV (reference sequence). The CDR3: CATRRDFLDNEQFF. The CDR3 DNA is TGTGCCACTCGCCGGGACTTCCTAGACAATGAGCAGTTCTTC.

The chain carries TRBV28 and TRBJ1-5, with 9 bases matching TRBD1. The J segment lost 7 bases and the V segment lost 8 bases, leaving 9 bases of the junction unmatched. The germline V gene encodes CDR1 MDHEN and CDR2 SYDVKM. The CDR3 has 14 residues. Written as DNA, the CDR3 is TGTGCCAGCGGCCGGGACAGGGATTTCCAGCCCCAGCATTTT. It encodes CASGRDRDFQPQHF.

The chain recombines TRBV28 with TRBJ2-5, with D perhaps TRBD2 (9 bases). V was trimmed by 5 bases and J by 1 base, leaving 20 bases between them. The CDR3 has 17 amino acids. CDR1 MDHEN and CDR2 SYDVKM come from the germline V gene. The CDR3 DNA reads TGTGCCAGCAGTCCAGGGGGCATAGCGGGAGCCCAAGAGACCCAGTACTTC. This sequence encodes CASSPGGIAGAQETQYF.

This clone was observed a few times. This chain joins TRBV28 and TRBJ1-2, with D possibly being TRBD1 (5 bases). V lost 4 bases and J 4 bases, leaving 16 bases between the germline ends. The CDR3 length is 15 residues. Germline assignment: CDR1 MDHEN and CDR2 SYDVKM. CDR3 sequence (DNA): TGTGCCAGCAGTTCCTCGGGCCAGGGAATCTATGGCTACACCTTC. Translation: CASSSSGQGIYGYTF.

For the CDR3, the DNA is TGTGCCAGCAGCTTAAACCCTAGCGGCCTCTTTGATGAGCAGTTCTTC. This codes for CASSLNPSGLFDEQFF. This chain links TRBV7-3 with TRBJ2-1, with 7 bases matching TRBD2. The CDR3 is 16 amino acids. Germline V CDR1 and CDR2: SGHTA, FQGTGA. Losses at the gene ends were 1 base for V and 8 bases for J; bases not matched to a gene: 11.

The chain joins TRBV28 to TRBJ1-1; 8 bases line up with TRBD1. This CDR3 is 16 amino acids long. Trimming took 5 bases from V and 3 from J; bases not matched to a gene: 11. Germline values: CDR1 MDHEN, CDR2 SYDVKM. CDR3 in DNA: TGTGCCAGCAGTACTGGACAGGGAGGGGCGGACACTGAAGCTTTCTTT. Protein: CASSTGQGGADTEAFF.

The chain recombines TRBV27 with TRBJ2-7; D may be TRBD1 (5 bases). Between the trimmed V and J ends, which lost 4 bases and 0 bases, there was a span of 13 bases. The germline gives CDR1 MNHEY, CDR2 SMNVEV (reference sequence). The CDR3 runs 15 residues. CDR3 nucleotides: TGTGCCAGCAGTTCACCCGACAGAAGCTCCTACGAGCAGTACTTC. Its protein is CASSSPDRSSYEQYF.

The chain uses TRBV29-1 and TRBJ2-7, with no clear D. The V and J ends lost 1 base and 2 bases respectively, with 6 bases between them. This CDR3 comprises 12 residues. Germline V gene data show CDR1 as SQVTM and CDR2 as ANQGSEA. The CDR3 coding sequence is TGCAGCGTTGAAGGACATCCCTACGAGCAGTACTTC. Translation gives CSVEGHPYEQYF.

This chain uses TRBV7-8 with TRBJ2-7; maybe TRBD2 (6 bases). The length of the CDR3 is 13 residues. CDR1 and CDR2 from the germline V gene are SGHVS and FQNEAQ. The germline V and J ends were trimmed by 6 bases and 5 bases, with 14 bases remaining between them. In DNA form, the CDR3 reads TGTGCCAGCAGTCCCAGACTAGTCGACGAGCAGTACTTC. It specifies CASSPRLVDEQYF.